One and the same sample provided the 27 T cell receptor beta chains below, sequenced in a study of vaccination effects on CD4 cells after COVID-19. Prior to sequencing, the ViraFEST assay stimulated PBMC with viral peptide pools, which expanded the antigen-specific CD4+ T cells. When less than 11 days of culture had elapsed, CD4+ T cells were isolated. Participants were given two doses of BNT162b2 or mRNA-1273 vaccine. Data came from immunoSEQ multiplex PCR; TCRdb stores just in-frame clones and leaves some out. The sample has 30,000 to 40,000 clones; around three quarters are singletons. These receptors' antigens are unknown. Here the sequenced sample was CD4+ T cells from PBMCs cultured with HCoV-229E spike peptides, taken after COVID-19 vaccination. Source of these receptors: a human donor who received a COVID-19 vaccine.

This rearrangement joins TRBV5-1 to TRBJ2-2, with a tentative D call TRBD1 (6 bases). There are 16 residues in the CDR3. In germline, CDR1 is SGHRS, CDR2 YFSETQ. V gave up 2 bases and J gave up 5 bases, with 16 bases separating them. CDR3 amino acids: CASSFFAGTNTGELFF. The CDR3 DNA reads as TGCGCCAGCAGCTTCTTCGCCGGGACAAATACCGGGGAGCTGTTTTTT.

This clone was detected once. The chain carries TRBV2 and TRBJ2-2; D is ambiguous. V lost 4 bases and J lost 3, with 6 bases in between. This CDR3 spans 13 amino acids. Per the germline V gene, CDR1 is SNHLY and CDR2 is FYNNEI. CDR3 sequence reads: CASSVAYTGELFF. DNA for the CDR3: TGTGCCAGCAGTGTTGCTTACACCGGGGAGCTGTTTTTT.

The chain has TRBV4-1 and TRBJ2-1; 10 bases align to TRBD2. The CDR3 totals 16 residues. Germline-derived CDR1 and CDR2 are MGHRA and YSYEKL. The trim removed 2 bases at V and 4 bases at J, leaving 5 bases unmatched. As DNA, the CDR3 is TGCGCCAGCAGCCAACCGGGACTAGCGCGATACAATGAGCAGTTCTTC. Protein: CASSQPGLARYNEQFF.

The CDR3: CATQPTSGGPDEQFF. CDR3 nucleotide sequence: TGTGCCACCCAGCCCACTAGCGGGGGGCCGGATGAGCAGTTCTTC. J is TRBJ2-1 and V is TRBV10-3; 12 bases map to TRBD2. This CDR3 spans 15 amino acids. Trimming cost V 10 bases and J 8 bases; bases outside gene matches: 12. Germline CDR1 reads ENHRY; CDR2 reads SYGVKD.

The rearrangement joins TRBV7-9 to TRBJ1-4; D gene unclear. The ends were cut back, 5 bases at V and 0 bases at J, with 10 bases in the middle. Germline CDR1 and CDR2: SEHNR and FQNEAQ (reference sequence). The CDR3 has 15 residues. This CDR3 is CASSPNPATNEKLFF. The CDR3 DNA is TGTGCCAGCAGCCCAAACCCAGCAACTAATGAAAAACTGTTTTTT. Looking up the rest from reference TRBV7-9 and TRBJ1-4 gives the full variable domain: DTGVSQNPRHKITKRGQNVTFRCDPISEHNRLYWYRQTLGQGPEFLTYFQNEAQLEKSRLLSDRFSAERPKGSFSTLEIQRTEQGDSAMYLCASSPNPATNEKLFFGSGTQLSVL.

This clone was recorded a few times. This chain links TRBV10-1 with TRBJ1-3, with 9 bases that match TRBD1. The CDR3 sequence is 16 residues long. J was trimmed by 1 base and V by 7 bases; bases with no gene match: 8. Germline values: CDR1 WNHNN, CDR2 SYGVQD (reference sequence). The CDR3 region is CASTGQGINSGNTIYF. The CDR3 DNA follows: TGCGCCAGCACCGGACAGGGGATAAATTCTGGAAACACCATATATTTT.

The rearrangement joins TRBV10-3 to TRBJ1-1; a possible D gene is TRBD1 (5 bases). The V gene's germline CDR1 is ENHRY and CDR2 SYGVKD. The CDR3 sequence is 14 residues long. V was cut by 4 bases and J by 2 bases, with 11 bases left in between. CDR3 DNA sequence: TGTGCCATCAGTGTAGACCAGGGAAACACTGAAGCTTTCTTT. Its protein product is CAISVDQGNTEAFF.

The V call is TRBV3-1 (or the pseudogene TRBV3-2), the J call TRBJ2-3; D might be TRBD2 (6 bases). CDR3 length: 15 amino acids. Germline V gives CDR1 LGHDT, CDR2 YNNKEL (reference sequence). V dropped 4 bases and J dropped 2 bases, with 13 bases sitting between them. This chain's CDR3 is CASSRLVDHTDTQYF. The CDR3, as DNA: TGTGCCAGCAGCCGACTAGTCGACCACACAGATACGCAGTATTTT.

The J gene is TRBJ2-5, the V gene TRBV4-1; weak D call: TRBD2 (7 bases). Germline V gene lookup returns CDR1 MGHRA and CDR2 YSYEKL. The CDR3 length is 18 residues. Trimming took 3 bases from V and 5 from J, leaving 25 bases between them. Written as DNA, the CDR3 is TGCGCCAGCAGCCATCAACTCCGGGGGGCTAGTGGTCCGGAGACCCAGTACTTC. This sequence encodes CASSHQLRGASGPETQYF.

The table lists this clone with a few counts. This chain joins TRBV5-1 and TRBJ1-6, with TRBD1 identical over 8 bases. The germline CDR1 and CDR2 sequences are SGHRS and YFSETQ. V trimming: 4 bases; J trimming: 2 bases; junction bases outside the gene matches: 2. This CDR3 contains 15 residues. CDR3 DNA: TGCGCCAGCAGCCCGGGACAGGCCTATAATTCACCCCTCCACTTT. As protein: CASSPGQAYNSPLHF.

Only a few counts were recorded for this clone. The V and J genes are TRBV28 and TRBJ2-1; D may match TRBD1 or TRBD2 (5 bases each). CDR3 length equals 17 residues. The ends were cut back, 6 bases at V and 1 base at J, with 19 bases in the middle. Germline V gives CDR1 MDHEN, CDR2 SYDVKM. The CDR3 spells CASRPPVGTASYNEQFF. CDR3 nucleotide sequence: TGTGCCAGCAGGCCCCCGGTTGGGACCGCTTCCTACAATGAGCAGTTCTTC.

The CDR3 nucleotides read TGCGCCAGCAGGAGGGAGGGCGCCTACGAGCAGTACTTC. Its translation is CASRREGAYEQYF. The chain carries TRBV5-1 and TRBJ2-7; 7 bases match TRBD2. After removal of 5 bases from V and 2 bases from J, the junction contained 4 bases not matched to a gene. The CDR3 is 13 amino acids. CDR1 and CDR2 from the germline V gene are SGHRS and YFSETQ.

The rearrangement links TRBV4-1 to TRBJ1-2, with 7 bases lining up with TRBD1. Germline CDR1 and CDR2: MGHRA and YSYEKL. The CDR3 is made up of 15 amino acids. V gave up 4 bases and J gave up 0 bases; unmatched junction bases: 5. CDR3 residues: CASSRDGTANYGYTF. The CDR3 bases are TGCGCCAGCAGCCGGGACGGGACAGCTAACTATGGCTACACCTTC.

The genes are TRBV6-4 and TRBJ1-1; no clear D. V was cut by 4 bases and J by 1 base, with 7 bases left in between. The CDR3 consists of 13 residues. CDR1 MRHNA and CDR2 SNTAGT come from the germline V gene. CDR3 protein: CASSVQQNTEAFF. CDR3 nucleotide sequence: TGTGCCAGCAGTGTACAGCAGAACACTGAAGCTTTCTTT.

This chain links TRBV9 with TRBJ1-4; a possible D gene is TRBD1 (6 bases). Germline V gene data show CDR1 as SGDLS and CDR2 as YYNGEE. The CDR3 covers 17 residues. V shed 4 bases and J shed 3 bases, with 19 bases lying between them. The chain's CDR3 is CASSPSSTGAPNEKLFF. The CDR3 DNA reads TGTGCCAGCAGCCCTAGTTCCACGGGGGCACCTAATGAAAAACTGTTTTTT.

The DNA of the CDR3 is TGTGCCAGCAGCATCAGCATAGTCTCGACGCAGTACTTC. Protein product: CASSISIVSTQYF. The chain combines TRBV14 with TRBJ2-5; D gene uncertain. Germline CDR1 SGHDN, CDR2 FVKESK. V was shortened by 5 bases and J by 11 bases, with 18 bases between the two germline ends. The CDR3 runs to 13 residues. Based on the CDR3 plus reference TRBV14 and TRBJ2-5, the full variable domain is EAGVTQFPSHSVIEKGQTVTLRCDPISGHDNLYWYRRVMGKEIKFLLHFVKESKQDESGMPNNRFLAERTGGTYSTLKVQPAELEDSGVYFCASSISIVSTQYFGPGTRLLVL.

This chain uses TRBV2 with TRBJ1-1; no reliable D call. V dropped 6 bases and J dropped 6 bases, with 14 bases sitting between them. CDR1 SNHLY and CDR2 FYNNEI come from the germline V gene. This CDR3 contains 13 residues. The CDR3 reads CASRIGAYPEAFF. The CDR3 DNA is TGTGCCAGCAGGATCGGTGCGTACCCTGAAGCTTTCTTT.

The chain carries TRBV10-2 and TRBJ1-2; TRBD1 might be the D (5 bases). Germline V gene sequence: CDR1 WSHSY, CDR2 SAAADI. Trimming pared 6 bases from V and 0 bases from J, leaving 17 bases between. The CDR3 loop spans 16 amino acids. For the CDR3, the DNA is TGCGCCAGCAGCCACGCGTATGGGGCCTCTAACTATGGCTACACCTTC. It yields the protein CASSHAYGASNYGYTF.

The rearrangement links TRBV2 to TRBJ1-1; the match to TRBD1 covers 12 bases. This CDR3 contains 15 residues. J was trimmed by 5 bases and V by 10 bases; bases with no gene match: 11. Germline V CDR1 and CDR2: SNHLY, FYNNEI. CDR3 sequence reads: CANPGQGAEYTEAFF. The CDR3 nucleotides are TGTGCCAACCCGGGACAGGGGGCAGAGTATACTGAAGCTTTCTTT.

The chain employs TRBV11-2 and TRBJ2-1; the D is unclear. V lost 1 base, J lost 3 bases, and 7 bases lay in between. CDR3 length: 14 residues. Germline CDR1 is SGHAT and CDR2 is FQNNGV. This chain's CDR3 is CASSLGVLYNEQFF. The DNA of the CDR3 is TGTGCCAGCAGCTTAGGTGTGCTCTACAATGAGCAGTTCTTC. The full variable domain, rest sourced from reference TRBV11-2 and TRBJ2-1, is EAGVAQSPRYKIIEKRQSVAFWCNPISGHATLYWYQQILGQGPKLLIQFQNNGVVDDSQLPKDRFSAERLKGVDSTLKIQPAKLEDSAVYLCASSLGVLYNEQFFGPGTRLTVL.

CDR3: CASSVATSGVTEAFF. CDR3 DNA: TGTGCCAGCAGCGTAGCTACCTCAGGGGTGACTGAAGCTTTCTTT. V gene TRBV9 combines with J gene TRBJ1-1; tentative D call: TRBD1 (6 bases). Germline V CDR1 and CDR2: SGDLS, YYNGEE. V lost 0 bases, J lost 5 bases, and 14 bases lay in between. The CDR3 loop spans 15 amino acids.

The chain employs TRBV6-2 or TRBV6-3 and TRBJ2-1; D uncertain. Per germline, CDR1 MNHEY and CDR2 SVGEGT. The V end was cut by 3 bases, the J end by 4 bases, with 10 bases between. This CDR3 spans 14 amino acids. Written as DNA, the CDR3 is TGTGCCAGCAGTTATATTTCCGGGTACAATGAGCAGTTCTTC. It encodes CASSYISGYNEQFF.

This clone came up a few times. V is TRBV6-5 and J is TRBJ1-2, with D possibly being TRBD1 (5 bases). The germline CDR1 and CDR2 sequences are MNHEY and SVGAGI. V was shortened by 4 bases and J by 7 bases, with 16 bases between the two germline ends. CDR3 size: 14 residues. The CDR3 spells CASSSSPGLTGYTF. CDR3 coding DNA: TGTGCCAGCAGTTCTTCTCCGGGACTTACTGGCTACACCTTC.

This clone has just a few counts. The chain is built from TRBV6-6 and TRBJ2-2, with D hard to call. The CDR3 covers 13 residues. V was clipped by 0 bases and J by 4 bases, with 3 bases between them. Looked up from germline, CDR1 is MNHNY and CDR2 is SVGAGI (reference sequence). In DNA, the CDR3 is TGTGCCAGCAGTTACTCAAGCACCGGGGAGCTGTTTTTT. Its translation is CASSYSSTGELFF.

This clone appeared a few times. V is TRBV5-4 and J is TRBJ2-3; TRBD2 agrees at 11 bases. CDR1 SGHNT and CDR2 YYREEE come from the germline V gene (reference sequence). V shed 6 bases and J 4 bases; nucleotides not matched to a gene: 10. The CDR3 contains 16 residues. This chain's CDR3 is CASNKLAGGVADTQYF. The CDR3 nucleotides read TGTGCCAGCAACAAGTTAGCGGGAGGGGTCGCAGATACGCAGTATTTT.

The genes are TRBV7-6 and TRBJ1-5, with 8 bases fitting TRBD1. Germline V gives CDR1 SGHVS, CDR2 FNYEAQ. This CDR3 comprises 17 residues. V trimming: 0 bases; J trimming: 1 base; junction bases outside the gene matches: 5. This chain's CDR3 is CASSLARDRWSNQPQHF. CDR3 DNA sequence: TGTGCCAGCAGCTTAGCGCGGGACAGGTGGAGCAATCAGCCCCAGCATTTT.

The CDR3, as DNA: TGTGCCAGCAGGGCGACTGGGGTTTCGAACTATGGCTACACCTTC. Its protein product is CASRATGVSNYGYTF. The chain joins TRBV6-5 to TRBJ1-2, with D unclear. The CDR3 loop spans 15 amino acids. Per germline, CDR1 MNHEY and CDR2 SVGAGI. Trimming pared 6 bases from V and 2 bases from J, leaving 16 bases between.